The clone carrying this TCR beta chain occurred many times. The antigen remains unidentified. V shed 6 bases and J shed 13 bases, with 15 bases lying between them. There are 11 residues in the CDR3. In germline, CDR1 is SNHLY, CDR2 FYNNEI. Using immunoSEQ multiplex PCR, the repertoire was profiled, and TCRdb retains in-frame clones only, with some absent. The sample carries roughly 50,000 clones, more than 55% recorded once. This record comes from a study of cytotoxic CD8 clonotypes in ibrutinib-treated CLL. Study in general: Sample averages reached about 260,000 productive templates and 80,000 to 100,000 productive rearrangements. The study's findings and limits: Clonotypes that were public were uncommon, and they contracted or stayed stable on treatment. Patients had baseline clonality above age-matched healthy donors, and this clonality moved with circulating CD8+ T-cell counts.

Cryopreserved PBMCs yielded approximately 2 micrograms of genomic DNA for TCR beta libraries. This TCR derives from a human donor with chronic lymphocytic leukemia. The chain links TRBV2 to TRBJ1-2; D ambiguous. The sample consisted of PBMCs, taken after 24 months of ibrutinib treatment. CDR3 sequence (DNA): TGTGCCAGCAGCGGACTCGAGGCTTCCACCTTC. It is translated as CASSGLEASTF.